Each of the 30 T cell receptor beta chains below was sequenced from the same sample in a study of neoadjuvant anti-PD-1 for oral cavity cancer. Clones were read by immunoSEQ multiplex PCR, and TCRdb kept only the in-frame ones, dropping some. This sample has fewer than 8,500 clones, with 76% found just once. The starting material was PBMCs, obtained before nivolumab (anti-PD-1) treatment. The source of these receptors is a person aged 35-79 years with oral cavity squamous cell carcinoma.

The rearrangement uses TRBV6-1 and TRBJ1-2; TRBD1 aligns across 10 bases. Per germline, CDR1 MNHNS and CDR2 SASEGT. This CDR3 comprises 15 residues. V was clipped by 3 bases and J by 5 bases; unmatched bases: 6. CDR3 sequence: CASSDDRGLGYGYTF. The CDR3 coding sequence is TGTGCCAGCAGTGATGACAGGGGGCTGGGATATGGCTACACCTTC.

The genes are TRBV4-3 and TRBJ1-3; the D is unclear. This CDR3 region has 13 residues. Looked up from germline, CDR1 is LGHNA and CDR2 is YSLEER. V was pared by 0 bases and J by 4 bases, with 4 bases between. CDR3: CASSQDRGNTIYF. CDR3 nucleotide sequence: TGCGCCAGCAGCCAAGATAGAGGAAACACCATATATTTT.

The V call is TRBV5-4, the J call TRBJ1-1; D unresolved. The ends were cut back, 4 bases at V and 3 bases at J, with 10 bases in the middle. The germline V gene encodes CDR1 SGHNT and CDR2 YYREEE (reference sequence). The CDR3 runs to 13 residues. CDR3 residues: CASSLKGYTEAFF. The CDR3 DNA sequence: TGTGCCAGCAGCCTGAAGGGTTACACTGAAGCTTTCTTT.

The J gene is TRBJ1-2, the V gene TRBV7-8, with TRBD1 identical over 7 bases. The CDR3 has 15 residues. V lost 1 base and J lost 3; bases outside the gene matches: 5. Germline CDR1 and CDR2: SGHVS and FQNEAQ. The CDR3 DNA reads TGTGCCAGCAGCTTAGACAGGGGCGCCCACTATGGCTACACCTTC. Its translation: CASSLDRGAHYGYTF.

The V gene is TRBV28, the J gene TRBJ2-7; 7 bases align to TRBD1. CDR1 MDHEN and CDR2 SYDVKM come from the germline V gene. The J segment lost 5 bases and the V segment lost 5 bases, leaving 12 bases of the junction unmatched. The CDR3 length is 15 residues. The CDR3: CASSHRQGQRNEQYF. The CDR3 nucleotides are TGTGCCAGCAGTCACAGACAGGGACAGCGGAACGAGCAGTACTTC.

V gene TRBV9 combines with J gene TRBJ2-2, with TRBD2 identical over 9 bases. With V trimmed by 2 bases and J by 4 bases, 3 bases remained unmatched. The germline V gene has CDR1 SGDLS and CDR2 YYNGEE. The CDR3 contains 15 residues. The DNA for the CDR3 is TGTGCCAGCAGCGTGGGACTAGCTGTCACCGGGGAGCTGTTTTTT. Its translation: CASSVGLAVTGELFF.

This chain connects TRBV5-8 to TRBJ1-6, with TRBD1 matching 8 bases. The V and J ends lost 3 bases and 9 bases, in that order; junction bases with no gene match: 8. Germline assignment: CDR1 SGHTS and CDR2 YDEGEE. The CDR3 runs to 15 residues. DNA of the CDR3: TGTGCCAGCAGCTGGGAGGCAGGGGGCGGTTCACCCCTCCACTTT. It specifies CASSWEAGGGSPLHF.

V and J are TRBV19 and TRBJ2-2; 9 positions match TRBD1. Germline V lookup: CDR1 LNHDA, CDR2 SQIVND (reference sequence). V shed 1 base, J shed 5 bases, and the junction held 2 bases outside the gene matches. The CDR3 is made up of 15 amino acids. CDR3 bases: TGTGCCAGTAGTATAGGGGACAGGGTGACCGGGGAGCTGTTTTTT. This codes for CASSIGDRVTGELFF.

The chain employs TRBV5-5 and TRBJ1-5; D is ambiguous. Germline values: CDR1 SGHKS, CDR2 YYEKEE (reference sequence). V was shortened by 1 base and J by 0 bases, with 11 bases between the two germline ends. This CDR3 contains 16 residues. The CDR3 reads CASSLRSGSSNQPQHF. The DNA of the CDR3 is TGTGCCAGCAGCTTGCGGTCGGGGAGTAGCAATCAGCCCCAGCATTTT.

V gene TRBV7-8 combines with J gene TRBJ1-2, with D uncertain. Trimming left V 2 bases short and J 2 bases short, with 12 bases between. Germline values: CDR1 SGHVS, CDR2 FQNEAQ. CDR3 size: 15 residues. CDR3 sequence (DNA): TGTGCCAGCAGCTTAACGGCAGCCGGAAACTATGGCTACACCTTC. Its protein is CASSLTAAGNYGYTF.

This chain joins TRBV6-6 and TRBJ2-1; 8 bases agree with TRBD1. This CDR3 has 15 residues. Germline V gene sequence: CDR1 MNHNY, CDR2 SVGAGI (reference sequence). Trimming removed 7 bases from V and 5 bases from J; junction bases left unmatched: 10. The chain's CDR3 is CASISSRTGNNEQFF. The CDR3 DNA reads TGTGCCAGCATCTCTAGTAGGACAGGGAACAATGAGCAGTTCTTC.

The chain combines TRBV25-1 with TRBJ1-1; D remains ambiguous. Germline CDR1 is MGHDK and CDR2 is SYGVNS. V lost 4 bases to trimming and J lost 0 bases, with 9 bases between them. The CDR3 covers 14 residues. The chain's CDR3 is CASSGVYMNTEAFF. CDR3 coding DNA: TGTGCCAGCAGTGGAGTTTACATGAACACTGAAGCTTTCTTT.

The chain couples TRBV5-4 to TRBJ1-3; TRBD1 might be the D (5 bases). CDR1 and CDR2 from the germline V gene are SGHNT and YYREEE (reference sequence). CDR3 size: 16 residues. V dropped 4 bases and J dropped 0 bases, with 14 bases sitting between them. For the CDR3, the DNA is TGTGCCAGCAGCGCCCGGGGGGGTGGCTCTGGAAACACCATATATTTT. Protein product: CASSARGGGSGNTIYF.

The CDR3 reads CASSIGGQGESPLHF. In DNA form, the CDR3 reads TGTGCCAGTAGTATAGGGGGCCAGGGCGAGTCACCCCTCCACTTT. V gene TRBV19 combines with J gene TRBJ1-6, with a possible D match to TRBD1 (5 bases). V gave up 1 base and J gave up 10 bases, with 14 bases separating them. The CDR3 runs to 15 residues. From germline, CDR1 is LNHDA and CDR2 SQIVND (reference sequence).

This clone was counted a few times. The V call is TRBV28, the J call TRBJ1-6; tentative D call: TRBD1 (5 bases). Germline V gives CDR1 MDHEN, CDR2 SYDVKM. This CDR3 comprises 13 residues. Trimming shortened V by 4 bases and J by 7 bases, and 8 bases separated the two germline ends. CDR3 coding DNA: TGTGCCAGCAGTTCCGCAGGGAATTCACCCCTCCACTTT. Protein product: CASSSAGNSPLHF.

The chain employs TRBV6-1 and TRBJ1-1; 8 positions agree with TRBD1. V trimming: 4 bases; J trimming: 1 base; junction bases outside the gene matches: 8. Per the germline V gene, CDR1 is MNHNS and CDR2 is SASEGT. This CDR3 spans 16 amino acids. CDR3 protein: CASSVGQGRENTEAFF. The CDR3 DNA follows: TGTGCCAGCAGTGTCGGACAGGGTAGGGAGAACACTGAAGCTTTCTTT.

The chain employs TRBV4-2 and TRBJ1-2; 7 bases are a match to TRBD1. Germline V gene data show CDR1 as LGHNA and CDR2 as YNFKEQ. With 6 bases clipped from V and 6 bases from J, the junction kept 7 bases outside the gene matches. CDR3 size: 13 residues. In DNA form, the CDR3 reads TGTGCCAGCAGGCTAGGGGGCCCGAATGGCTACACCTTC. It encodes CASRLGGPNGYTF.

The V gene is TRBV7-3, the J gene TRBJ1-6; TRBD1 matches at 10 bases. The CDR3 is 14 amino acids. In germline, CDR1 is SGHTA, CDR2 FQGTGA. Trimming removed 9 bases from V and 8 bases from J; junction bases left unmatched: 7. CDR3 DNA sequence: TGTGCCAGTTCCACCGGGACAGGGGATTCACCCCTCCACTTT. It codes for CASSTGTGDSPLHF.

This sequence joins TRBV5-5 and TRBJ1-5; D unresolved. Trimming stripped 0 bases from V and 4 bases from J, with 11 bases between. The CDR3 runs to 15 residues. Germline assignment: CDR1 SGHKS and CDR2 YYEKEE (reference sequence). This CDR3 reads CASSLEAESNQPQHF. Written as DNA, the CDR3 is TGTGCCAGCAGCTTGGAGGCGGAGAGTAATCAGCCCCAGCATTTT.

The V and J genes are TRBV9 and TRBJ1-3; the D is unclear. The germline V gene encodes CDR1 SGDLS and CDR2 YYNGEE. The CDR3 loop spans 13 amino acids. Trimming removed 0 bases at V and 7 bases at J, with 8 bases between. For the CDR3, the DNA is TGTGCCAGCAGCGTAGCAGGTCGCAACACCATATATTTT. Translating it yields CASSVAGRNTIYF.

V gene TRBV27 combines with J gene TRBJ1-5; D is possibly TRBD1 (5 bases). CDR1 is MNHEY and CDR2 is SMNVEV in the germline V gene (reference sequence). The CDR3 has 16 amino acids. V lost 6 bases and J 5 bases, leaving 20 bases between the germline ends. In nucleotides, the CDR3 is TGTGCCAGCAGGGGTGAGAAAGCAGGGTACGATCAGCCCCAGCATTTT. It translates to CASRGEKAGYDQPQHF.

This clone was counted between two and nine times. The chain carries TRBV7-2 and TRBJ2-2; no clear D. The CDR3 runs 14 residues. Trimming pared 2 bases from V and 6 bases from J, leaving 10 bases between. Germline-derived CDR1 and CDR2 are SGHTA and FQGNSA. Here the CDR3 DNA reads TGTGCCAGCAGCTTAAATCGGATTTCCGGGGAGCTGTTTTTT. Translating it yields CASSLNRISGELFF.

The rearrangement links TRBV6-1 to TRBJ1-1; 8 positions match TRBD1. In germline, CDR1 is MNHNS, CDR2 SASEGT. V lost 4 bases, J lost 2 bases, and 3 bases stayed unmatched. The CDR3 runs to 14 residues. This CDR3 reads CASSGGQVNTEAFF. For the CDR3, the DNA is TGTGCCAGCAGTGGGGGACAGGTTAACACTGAAGCTTTCTTT.

The chain joins TRBV4-3 to TRBJ1-2, with D hard to call. The V end lost 0 bases, the J end lost 4 bases, and 12 bases lay between the germline ends. CDR3 length: 15 amino acids. In germline, CDR1 is LGHNA, CDR2 YSLEER. The CDR3 coding sequence is TGCGCCAGCAGCCAAGATGGGGAAGAGAGCTATGGCTACACCTTC. Its protein is CASSQDGEESYGYTF.

The gene calls are TRBV9 and TRBJ2-3; the match to TRBD2 covers 11 bases. The CDR3 is 17 residues long. V trimming: 0 bases; J trimming: 0 bases; junction bases outside the gene matches: 3. Germline V lookup: CDR1 SGDLS, CDR2 YYNGEE. The CDR3 sequence: CASSVVPSGGSTDTQYF. CDR3 sequence (DNA): TGTGCCAGCAGCGTAGTACCTAGCGGGGGGAGCACAGATACGCAGTATTTT.

The chain links TRBV19 to TRBJ1-2; D unresolved. The CDR3 loop spans 13 amino acids. Trimming left V 5 bases short and J 8 bases short, with 15 bases between. Germline assignment: CDR1 LNHDA and CDR2 SQIVND (reference sequence). This CDR3 is CASSAASGRGYTF. CDR3 sequence (DNA): TGTGCCAGTAGTGCCGCGTCTGGGAGGGGCTACACCTTC.

The DNA for the CDR3 is TGTGCCAGCTCACGCGGGACGGATAATGAAAAACTGTTTTTT. Its translation: CASSRGTDNEKLFF. V is TRBV18 and J is TRBJ1-4, with a weak D call TRBD1 (5 bases). Germline values: CDR1 KGHSH, CDR2 LQKENI. The CDR3 totals 14 residues. Trimming stripped 4 bases from V and 4 bases from J, with 10 bases between.

V gene TRBV6-5 combines with J gene TRBJ1-5; TRBD1 aligns across 8 bases. The germline V gene encodes CDR1 MNHEY and CDR2 SVGAGI. CDR3 length: 14 amino acids. The J segment lost 2 bases and the V segment lost 5 bases, leaving 2 bases of the junction unmatched. CDR3 coding DNA: TGTGCCAGCAGTGCGGGACAGGGCAATCAGCCCCAGCATTTT. Amino acids: CASSAGQGNQPQHF.

This rearrangement joins TRBV5-1 to TRBJ2-3; TRBD2 matches 7 bases. There are 15 residues in the CDR3. J lost 3 bases, V lost 7 bases, and 11 bases had no gene match. The germline CDR1 and CDR2 sequences are SGHRS and YFSETQ. The CDR3 region is CASAAREGRTDTQYF. The CDR3, as DNA: TGCGCCAGCGCCGCCAGGGAGGGTAGGACAGATACGCAGTATTTT.

The chain employs TRBV4-1 and TRBJ2-1; 12 positions match TRBD1. V shed 2 bases and J 1 base; nucleotides not matched to a gene: 6. Germline CDR1 MGHRA, CDR2 YSYEKL. The CDR3 totals 18 residues. CDR3 residues: CASSQNRDRGLSYNEQFF. The CDR3 coding sequence is TGCGCCAGCAGCCAAAACCGGGACAGGGGGCTATCCTACAATGAGCAGTTCTTC.